This T cell receptor (beta chain) was identified during a study of identical twins. TCRdb called the 5' RACE reads again in MiXCR, with one record for every CDR3 protein. Of hundreds of thousands of distinct CDR3 sequences in the sample, 8.6% were seen once. This CDR3 spans 13 amino acids. Per germline, CDR1 DFQATT and CDR2 SNEGSKA (reference sequence). Trimming cost V 5 bases and J 10 bases; bases outside gene matches: 7. This clonotype occurred many times. These data were also reused for a study on yellow fever vaccine responses in identical twins.

This sequence was found in a woman between 18 and 30 years old in good health. The chain joins TRBV20-1 to TRBJ2-1, with 11 bases lining up with TRBD2. Sequencing was performed on PBMCs. CDR3 DNA: TGCAGTGCTCTTAGCGGGAGGGGTAGCGAGCAGTTCTTC. This encodes CSALSGRGSEQFF.